Sequencing of this TCR beta chain was carried out in a study of blood T cell repertoires in COVID-19. Looking at the study overall: There were acute and convalescent COVID-19 samples, and they came from the United States, Italy and Spain.

The CDR3 runs to 14 residues. Germline loops: CDR1 WNHNN, CDR2 SYGVQD (reference sequence). Trimming took 3 bases from V and 3 from J, leaving 12 bases between them. Method: immunoSEQ multiplex PCR; TCRdb's copy keeps in-frame clones and lacks some. The repertoire holds 300,000 to 450,000 clones, with about nine tenths as singletons. The sequence was collected from a woman aged 25-40 years who had been exposed to COVID-19. What was sequenced was PBMCs or T cells enriched from blood (not recorded which). This chain uses TRBV10-1 with TRBJ2-7, with a possible D match to TRBD2 (5 bases). Written as DNA, the CDR3 is TGCGCCAGCAGTGACCTGACGGGGAGCTACGAGCAGTACTTC. The encoded protein is CASSDLTGSYEQYF.